Each of the 5 T cell receptor beta chains below was sequenced from the same sample in a study of Tregs in tolerant kidney transplant recipients. Clones were read by immunoSEQ multiplex PCR, and TCRdb kept only the in-frame ones, dropping some. The data hold over 50,000 clones, with 80% to 90% observed a single time. Sequenced here: Tregs from blood, sampled before the transplant. These receptors all stem from a human donor who received a combined kidney and bone marrow transplant.

J is TRBJ1-1 and V is TRBV9; TRBD1 matches at 7 bases. J was trimmed by 6 bases and V by 4 bases; bases with no gene match: 18. The CDR3 is made up of 17 amino acids. The germline V gene encodes CDR1 SGDLS and CDR2 YYNGEE. In nucleotides, the CDR3 is TGTGCCAGCAGCTCCCAAACCCGGAGGGGGCCTAACGCTGAAGCTTTCTTT. Translating gives CASSSQTRRGPNAEAFF.

This clone was found a few times. The rearrangement uses TRBV5-5 and TRBJ1-2; 8 nucleotides agree with TRBD1. Looked up from germline, CDR1 is SGHKS and CDR2 is YYEKEE (reference sequence). Trimming cost V 4 bases and J 0 bases; bases outside gene matches: 5. CDR3 length: 15 amino acids. The CDR3 DNA reads TGTGCCAGCAGCACTAGGACAGGGACTAACTATGGCTACACCTTC. Its protein is CASSTRTGTNYGYTF.

The chain joins TRBV7-8 to TRBJ1-5; 7 bases map to TRBD1. V shed 3 bases, J shed 3 bases, and the junction held 8 bases outside the gene matches. The V gene's germline CDR1 is SGHVS and CDR2 FQNEAQ. The CDR3 has 16 residues. In DNA form, the CDR3 reads TGTGCCAGCAGCTTGTACAACAGGGGTTTCAATCAGCCCCAGCATTTT. As protein: CASSLYNRGFNQPQHF.

The chain recombines TRBV9 with TRBJ2-7; no firm D call. The length of the CDR3 is 14 residues. V was clipped by 0 bases and J by 3 bases, with 10 bases between them. From germline, CDR1 is SGDLS and CDR2 YYNGEE. The CDR3: CASSVGTDLYEQYF. In DNA form, the CDR3 reads TGTGCCAGCAGCGTAGGAACAGACCTCTACGAGCAGTACTTC.

This chain uses TRBV27 with TRBJ2-6, with D maybe TRBD1 (5 bases). V was pared by 7 bases and J by 2 bases, with 18 bases between. The germline V gene encodes CDR1 MNHEY and CDR2 SMNVEV (reference sequence). The CDR3 is 17 amino acids. The CDR3 DNA reads TGTGCCAGCACCCCAAGAAGGGGAAACCCTGGGGCCAACGTCCTGACTTTC. Translated, it gives CASTPRRGNPGANVLTF.